Shown below are 11 T cell receptor beta chains from a single sample sequenced in a study of T cells after yellow fever vaccination. TCRdb passed the 5' RACE reads through MiXCR, listing each CDR3 protein once. This table has hundreds of thousands of distinct CDR3 sequences, about 13% appearing once. The sequences come from PBMCs, collected on the day of the yellow fever booster vaccination. Receptor source: a man under 40 who received the YFV17D yellow fever vaccine.

The chain combines TRBV6-1 with TRBJ2-7, with D perhaps matching TRBD2 (6 bases). This CDR3 comprises 11 residues. Germline CDR1 reads MNHNS; CDR2 reads SASEGT. V lost 7 bases to trimming and J lost 7 bases, with 11 bases between them. DNA of the CDR3: TGTGCCAGCACCCCGGGGGAGGAGCAGTACTTC. Its protein is CASTPGEEQYF.

This rearrangement joins TRBV7-2 to TRBJ2-5; the D is unclear. CDR3 length: 12 residues. V gave up 5 bases and J gave up 5 bases, with 9 bases separating them. From germline, CDR1 is SGHTA and CDR2 FQGNSA. The CDR3 spells CASSGDFETQYF. CDR3 in DNA: TGTGCCAGCAGCGGGGATTTTGAGACCCAGTACTTC.

The gene calls are TRBV2 and TRBJ1-6; D unresolved. Trimming cost V 8 bases and J 8 bases, with 13 bases left between them. This CDR3 spans 13 amino acids. Germline CDR1 is SNHLY and CDR2 is FYNNEI. CDR3: CASRQQSDSPLHF. The DNA for the CDR3 is TGTGCCAGCCGCCAGCAGAGTGATTCACCCCTCCACTTT.

This clonotype was recorded a few times. The chain joins TRBV20-1 to TRBJ2-1, with D uncertain. V was cut by 5 bases and J by 3 bases, with 17 bases left in between. Germline CDR1 reads DFQATT; CDR2 reads SNEGSKA (reference sequence). CDR3 length: 15 residues. The CDR3 is CSAASVAELYNEQFF. In DNA, the CDR3 is TGCAGTGCTGCCTCCGTGGCGGAACTCTACAATGAGCAGTTCTTC.

This clonotype has a handful of counts. The chain has TRBV10-3 and TRBJ2-1, with D perhaps given as TRBD1 or TRBD2 (9 bases each). The CDR3 length is 15 residues. The V and J ends lost 6 bases and 6 bases respectively, with 18 bases between them. Germline loops: CDR1 ENHRY, CDR2 SYGVKD. CDR3 DNA sequence: TGTGCCATCAGGGGGCTAGCGGGACAGGGCAATGAGCAGTTCTTC. As protein: CAIRGLAGQGNEQFF.

This sequence joins TRBV5-4 and TRBJ2-3; 8 bases are a match to TRBD2. The CDR3 totals 14 residues. Germline V gene lookup returns CDR1 SGHNT and CDR2 YYREEE (reference sequence). V was clipped by 5 bases and J by 5 bases; unmatched bases: 7. This CDR3 reads CASRREGAKDTQYF. CDR3 DNA: TGTGCCAGCAGACGGGAGGGCGCTAAAGATACGCAGTATTTT.

The chain recombines TRBV7-2 with TRBJ1-1, with D unclear. Trimming cost V 3 bases and J 4 bases, with 12 bases left between them. The length of the CDR3 is 14 residues. The germline gives CDR1 SGHTA, CDR2 FQGNSA. Written as DNA, the CDR3 is TGTGCCAGCAGCTTTTACAAGTTGTCCACTGAAGCTTTCTTT. Its protein is CASSFYKLSTEAFF.

CDR3 DNA: TGTGCCAGCAGTGCTACAGGGGGCGCCTACTATGGCTACACCTTC. Residues: CASSATGGAYYGYTF. V is TRBV6-4 and J is TRBJ1-2; 9 nucleotides match TRBD1. V lost 4 bases to trimming and J lost 3 bases; unmatched junction nucleotides: 6. Germline assignment: CDR1 MRHNA and CDR2 SNTAGT. There are 15 residues in the CDR3.

Ten or more counts support this clonotype. The chain has TRBV20-1 and TRBJ2-7; a possible D gene is TRBD2 (6 bases). Germline V lookup: CDR1 DFQATT, CDR2 SNEGSKA (reference sequence). This CDR3 contains 15 residues. The germline V and J ends were trimmed by 1 base and 2 bases, with 15 bases remaining between them. The CDR3: CSARVPGLGAYEQYF. In nucleotides, the CDR3 is TGCAGTGCTAGAGTGCCGGGACTCGGAGCCTACGAGCAGTACTTC.

This chain joins TRBV7-8 and TRBJ1-1, with D hard to call. The V gene's germline CDR1 is SGHVS and CDR2 FQNEAQ. The ends were cut back, 1 base at V and 4 bases at J, with 10 bases in the middle. The CDR3 length is 14 residues. The chain's CDR3 is CASSLVPGVTEAFF. The CDR3, as DNA: TGTGCCAGCAGCTTAGTACCAGGAGTCACTGAAGCTTTCTTT.

This clonotype was observed a few times. The chain uses TRBV12-3 or TRBV12-4 and TRBJ2-2, with D tentatively TRBD1 (5 bases). Trimming took 8 bases from V and 1 from J, leaving 11 bases between them. This CDR3 is 14 amino acids long. CDR3 DNA: TGTGCCAGCGAAAGAACAGGGAACACCGGGGAGCTGTTTTTT. Translated, it gives CASERTGNTGELFF.